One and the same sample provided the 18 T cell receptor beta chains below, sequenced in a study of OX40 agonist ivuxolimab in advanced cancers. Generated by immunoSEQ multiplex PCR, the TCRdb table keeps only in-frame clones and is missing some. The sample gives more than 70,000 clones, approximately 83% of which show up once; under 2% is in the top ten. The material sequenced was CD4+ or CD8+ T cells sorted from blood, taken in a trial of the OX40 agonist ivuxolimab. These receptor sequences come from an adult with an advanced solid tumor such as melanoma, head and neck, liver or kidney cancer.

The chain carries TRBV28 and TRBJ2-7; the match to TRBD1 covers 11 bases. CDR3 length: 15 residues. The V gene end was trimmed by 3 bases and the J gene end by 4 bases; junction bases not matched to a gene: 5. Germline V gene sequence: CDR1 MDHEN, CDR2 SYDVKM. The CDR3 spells CASSFPDRGLYEQYF. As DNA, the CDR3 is TGTGCCAGCAGTTTCCCGGACAGGGGGCTTTACGAGCAGTACTTC.

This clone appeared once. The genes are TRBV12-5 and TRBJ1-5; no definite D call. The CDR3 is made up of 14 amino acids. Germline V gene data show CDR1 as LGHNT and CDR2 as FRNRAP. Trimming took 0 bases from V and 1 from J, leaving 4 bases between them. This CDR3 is CASGLVESNQPQHF. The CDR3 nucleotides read TGTGCTAGTGGTTTGGTGGAGAGCAATCAGCCCCAGCATTTT.

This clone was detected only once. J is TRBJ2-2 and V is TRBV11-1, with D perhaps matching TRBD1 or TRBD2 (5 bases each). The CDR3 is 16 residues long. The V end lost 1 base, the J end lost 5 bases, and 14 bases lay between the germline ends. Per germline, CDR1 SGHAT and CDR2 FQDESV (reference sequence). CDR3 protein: CASSLGGDVGTGELFF. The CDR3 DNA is TGTGCCAGCAGCTTAGGAGGGGACGTCGGTACCGGGGAGCTGTTTTTT.

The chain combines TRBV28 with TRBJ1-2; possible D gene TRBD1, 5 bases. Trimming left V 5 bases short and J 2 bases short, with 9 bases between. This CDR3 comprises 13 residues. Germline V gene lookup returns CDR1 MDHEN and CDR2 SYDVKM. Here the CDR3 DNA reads TGTGCCAGCAGTATCAGGGAGAACTATGGCTACACCTTC. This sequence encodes CASSIRENYGYTF.

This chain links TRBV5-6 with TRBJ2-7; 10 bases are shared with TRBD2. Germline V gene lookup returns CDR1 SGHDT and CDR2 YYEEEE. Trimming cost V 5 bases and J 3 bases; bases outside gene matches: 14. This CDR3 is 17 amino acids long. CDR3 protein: CASREGVAGGKVYEQYF. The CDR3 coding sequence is TGTGCCAGCAGAGAAGGGGTAGCGGGGGGAAAGGTCTACGAGCAGTACTTC.

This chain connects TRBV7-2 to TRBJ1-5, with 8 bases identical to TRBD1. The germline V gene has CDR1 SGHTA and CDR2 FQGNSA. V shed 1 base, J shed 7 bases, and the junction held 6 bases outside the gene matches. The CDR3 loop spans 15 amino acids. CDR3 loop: CASSLETGGTQPQHF. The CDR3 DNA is TGTGCCAGCAGCTTAGAAACAGGGGGGACCCAGCCCCAGCATTTT.

The CDR3 is CASRERASYNEQFF. CDR3 sequence (DNA): TGTGCCAGCAGAGAGCGGGCCTCCTACAATGAGCAGTTCTTC. The rearrangement uses TRBV28 and TRBJ2-1; D possibly corresponds to TRBD2 (6 bases). Germline assignment: CDR1 MDHEN and CDR2 SYDVKM. CDR3 size: 14 residues. V dropped 6 bases and J dropped 0 bases, with 9 bases sitting between them.

The CDR3 DNA sequence: TGCGCCAGACCAAAGGACAGGTCTTTTGGAAACACCATATATTTT. It is translated as CARPKDRSFGNTIYF. The V gene is TRBV10-1, the J gene TRBJ1-3; 7 bases align to TRBD1. Germline CDR1 WNHNN, CDR2 SYGVQD (reference sequence). The CDR3 is 15 amino acids. The V gene end was trimmed by 9 bases and the J gene end by 3 bases; junction bases not matched to a gene: 11.

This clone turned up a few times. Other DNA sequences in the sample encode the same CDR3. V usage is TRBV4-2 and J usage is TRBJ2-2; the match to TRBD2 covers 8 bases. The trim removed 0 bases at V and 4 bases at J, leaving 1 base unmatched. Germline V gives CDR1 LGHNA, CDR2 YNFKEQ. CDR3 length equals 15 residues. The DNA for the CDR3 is TGTGCCAGCAGCCAAGATGCGGGGGGCACCGGGGAGCTGTTTTTT. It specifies CASSQDAGGTGELFF.

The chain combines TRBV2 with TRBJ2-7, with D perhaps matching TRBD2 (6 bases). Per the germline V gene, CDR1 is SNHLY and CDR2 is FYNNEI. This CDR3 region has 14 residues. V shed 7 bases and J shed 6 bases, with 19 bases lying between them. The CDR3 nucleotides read TGTGCCAGCACGGAGGGAGCCAAACACGCCGAGCAGTACTTC. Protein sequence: CASTEGAKHAEQYF. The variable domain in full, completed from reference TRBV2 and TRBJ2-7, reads EPEVTQTPSHQVTQMGQEVILRCVPISNHLYFYWYRQILGQKVEFLVSFYNNEISEKSEIFDDQFSVERPDGSNFTLKIRSTKLEDSAMYFCASTEGAKHAEQYFGPGTRLTVT.

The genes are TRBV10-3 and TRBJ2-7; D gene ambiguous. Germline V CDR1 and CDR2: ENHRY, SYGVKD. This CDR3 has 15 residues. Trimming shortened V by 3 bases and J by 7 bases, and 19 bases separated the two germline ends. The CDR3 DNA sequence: TGTGCCATCAGTGATCTTGTAACATCCACTAATGAGCAGTACTTC. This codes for CAISDLVTSTNEQYF.

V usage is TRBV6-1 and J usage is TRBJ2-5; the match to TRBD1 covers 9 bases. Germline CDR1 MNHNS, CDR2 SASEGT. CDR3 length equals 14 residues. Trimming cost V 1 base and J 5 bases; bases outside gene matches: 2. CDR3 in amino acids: CASSEGDRGETQYF. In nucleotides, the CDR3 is TGTGCCAGCAGTGAAGGTGACAGGGGGGAGACCCAGTACTTC.

The CDR3 DNA sequence: TGTGCCAGCAGCCCGGACAGCCACTACGAGCAGTACTTC. The encoded protein is CASSPDSHYEQYF. The chain joins TRBV7-2 to TRBJ2-7; possibly TRBD1 for D (6 bases). V lost 5 bases and J 3 bases, leaving 11 bases between the germline ends. The CDR3 sequence is 13 residues long. Germline CDR1 and CDR2: SGHTA and FQGNSA.

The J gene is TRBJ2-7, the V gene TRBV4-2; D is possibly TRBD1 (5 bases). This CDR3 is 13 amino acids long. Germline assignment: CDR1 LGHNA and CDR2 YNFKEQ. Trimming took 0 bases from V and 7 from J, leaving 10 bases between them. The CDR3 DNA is TGTGCCAGCAGCCAAGAAAGATCAGGGGAGCAGTACTTC. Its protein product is CASSQERSGEQYF.

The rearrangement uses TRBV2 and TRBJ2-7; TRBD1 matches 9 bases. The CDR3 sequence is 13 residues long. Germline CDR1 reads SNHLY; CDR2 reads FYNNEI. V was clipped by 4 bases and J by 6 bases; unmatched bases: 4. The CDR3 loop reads CASSGQGEGEQYF. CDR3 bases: TGTGCCAGCAGTGGACAGGGGGAAGGCGAGCAGTACTTC.

The CDR3 coding sequence is TGTGCCAGCACCTACTGGAATGAAAAACTGTTTTTT. Its translation is CASTYWNEKLFF. The genes are TRBV6-1 and TRBJ1-4; unclear D gene. The V gene lost 7 bases and the J gene lost 5 bases, with 8 bases spanning the gap. Germline V gene sequence: CDR1 MNHNS, CDR2 SASEGT. This CDR3 comprises 12 residues.

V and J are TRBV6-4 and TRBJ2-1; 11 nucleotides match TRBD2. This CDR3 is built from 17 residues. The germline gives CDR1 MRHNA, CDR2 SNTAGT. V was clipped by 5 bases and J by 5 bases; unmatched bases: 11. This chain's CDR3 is CASSSSGGTSGHNEQFF. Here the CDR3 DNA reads TGTGCCAGCAGTTCATCTGGGGGGACTAGCGGCCACAATGAGCAGTTCTTC.

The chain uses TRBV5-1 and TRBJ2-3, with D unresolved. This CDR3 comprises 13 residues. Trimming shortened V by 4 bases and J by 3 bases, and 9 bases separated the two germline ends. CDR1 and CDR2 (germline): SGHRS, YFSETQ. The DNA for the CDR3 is TGCGCCAGCAGCCCCGTTAGTACAGATACGCAGTATTTT. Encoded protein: CASSPVSTDTQYF. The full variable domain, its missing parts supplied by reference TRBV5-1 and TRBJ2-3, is KAGVTQTPRYLIKTRGQQVTLSCSPISGHRSVSWYQQTPGQGLQFLFEYFSETQRNKGNFPGRFSGRQFSNSRSEMNVSTLELGDSALYLCASSPVSTDTQYFGPGTRLTVL.